This record looks at one T cell receptor (beta chain) sequence and its context. The target of this receptor is not known. It has no much larger one-base neighbor in the sample; base qualities were not kept. The source of the sample is a study of OX40 agonist ivuxolimab in advanced cancers. For the wider study: The costimulatory receptor OX40 (CD134) was targeted by ivuxolimab, a fully human IgG2 agonistic monoclonal antibody. The paper reports the monotherapy dose-escalation portion (N = 52 patients) of the phase I ivuxolimab trial. The point of sequencing TCRbeta in the periphery was to test whether ivuxolimab changed TCR sequence diversity and drove clonal T-cell expansion. Of the roughly 51 patients in dose escalation, about 20 had hepatocellular carcinoma, roughly 15 had melanoma, 9 had renal cell carcinoma and 9 had head and neck cancer. Patients were allowed to have had prior anti-PD-1, anti-PD-L1 or anti-CTLA-4 therapy, and approximately 39% of the dose-escalation patients had been treated with checkpoint inhibitors. Three dose-escalation patients achieved partial responses, one with hepatocellular carcinoma and two with cutaneous melanoma. In the dose-escalation cohort, 82.7% of patients were male, and the mean age was approximately 60 years, with a range of about 20 to 90. Intravenous ivuxolimab was administered to patients every 2 weeks at six dose levels: 0.01, 0.1, 0.3, 1.5, 3 and 10 mg/kg. Study-wide findings and limitations: Low levels of normalized T-cell clonal expansion were also seen in some patients who did not respond. In partial responders in the 0.1-3.0 mg/kg groups, normalized peripheral clonal expansion was found to be among the lowest, especially among CD8+ T cells. The antigen specificity of the peripheral T cells that underwent clonal expansion was not determined. At doses of 0.1 to 3.0 mg/kg, clonal expansion of both CD4+ and CD8+ blood T cells was observed from baseline to week 6. After ivuxolimab, CD8+ T cells had more expanded clones than CD4+ T cells on average.

To sequence the TCRbeta CDR3 region, genomic DNA was isolated from the sorted cells. TCRbeta CDR3 regions were sequenced using the immunoSEQ Assay. The source is immuneACCESS, and TCRdb retained only in-frame sequences with V and J called. Part of the clones is not carried over; for the studies checked, unresolved V genes explain less than half of this, and the remainder is unexplained. The sample yields over 70,000 clones; approximately 90% were counted once. About 0.3% of the sample is held by the ten biggest clonotypes. Trimming removed 0 bases from V and 1 base from J, leaving 16 bases between the germline ends. The CDR3 runs 18 residues from the cysteine to the phenylalanine. CDR3 DNA only is kept here, 54 bases in frame from base 1. Patients with a history of autoimmune disease or receiving systemic immunosuppression were excluded from the trial. Peripheral blood for TCR sequencing was drawn from every dose cohort at baseline, at cycle 4 day 1 and at cycle 7 day 1. The samples were drawn from a first-in-human, open-label, multicenter phase I dose-escalation trial of ivuxolimab. The trial enrolled adults with locally advanced or metastatic head and neck squamous cell, hepatocellular, melanoma or renal cell carcinoma. Before TCR sequencing, CD4+ T cells and CD8+ T cells from peripheral blood were sorted into separate populations.

The rearranged segments are TRBV23-1 and TRBJ1-3; TRBD1 could be the D gene, as 6 bases match. TRBV23-1 is sorted into the ORF group, with uncertain function. The sequencing used CD4+ or CD8+ T cells sorted from blood, collected in a trial of the OX40 agonist ivuxolimab. This receptor was obtained from an adult with an advanced solid tumor such as melanoma, head and neck, liver or kidney cancer. The nucleotides read TGCGCCAGCAGTCAATCGAGAAGGGGGGCCCCGTCTGGAAACACCATATATTTT. The encoded protein is CASSQSRRGAPSGNTIYF.